Sequencing of this TCR beta chain was carried out in a study of identical twins. This clonotype was found many times. The antigen is unknown. The CDR3 length is 13 residues. Per the germline V gene, CDR1 is SGHDN and CDR2 is FVKESK. Trimming took off 3 bases at V and 6 bases at J, with 12 bases between the two ends. Regarding the study as a whole: Shared out-of-frame alpha sequences (those common to twins) showed excess low generation probability. Cord blood's abundant beta clonotypes had fewer insertions, unlike memory repertoires.

A universal primer site was added by template switching, and unique molecular identifiers were carried by the cDNA. One entry per CDR3 protein results from TCRdb running MiXCR on the 5' RACE reads. The sample contains roughly 280,000 distinct CDR3 sequences, roughly 10% of which appear only once. These data are also associated with another study on yellow fever vaccine responses in identical twins.

V usage is TRBV14 and J usage is TRBJ2-7; tentatively, D is TRBD1 (5 bases). The origin of this receptor is a woman aged 18-35 years in good health. Sample: CD8+ T cells sorted from blood. The CDR3, as DNA: TGTGCCAGCAGCCAGACTGGACACCCCGAGCAGTACTTC. Amino acids: CASSQTGHPEQYF. Combining the CDR3 with reference TRBV14 and TRBJ2-7 gives the whole variable domain EAGVTQFPSHSVIEKGQTVTLRCDPISGHDNLYWYRRVMGKEIKFLLHFVKESKQDESGMPNNRFLAERTGGTYSTLKVQPAELEDSGVYFCASSQTGHPEQYFGPGTRLTVT.